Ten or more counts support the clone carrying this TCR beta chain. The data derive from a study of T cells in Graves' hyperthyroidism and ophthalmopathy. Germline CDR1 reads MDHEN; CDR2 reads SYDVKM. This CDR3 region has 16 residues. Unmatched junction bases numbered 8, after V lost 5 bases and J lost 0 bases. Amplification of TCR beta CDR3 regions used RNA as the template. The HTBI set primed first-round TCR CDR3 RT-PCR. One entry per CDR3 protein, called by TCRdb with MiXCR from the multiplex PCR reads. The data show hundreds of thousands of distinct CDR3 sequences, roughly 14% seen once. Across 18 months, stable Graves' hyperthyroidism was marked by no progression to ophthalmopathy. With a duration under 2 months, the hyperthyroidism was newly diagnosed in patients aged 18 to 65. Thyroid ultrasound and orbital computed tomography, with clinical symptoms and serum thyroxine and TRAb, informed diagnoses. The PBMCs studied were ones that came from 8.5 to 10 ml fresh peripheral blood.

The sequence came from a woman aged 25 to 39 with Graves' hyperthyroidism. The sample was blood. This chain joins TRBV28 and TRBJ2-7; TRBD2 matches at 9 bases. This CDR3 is CASSLSRGGTSYEQYF. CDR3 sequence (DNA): TGTGCCAGCAGTCTTTCGCGGGGGGGAACCTCCTACGAGCAGTACTTC.